This record concerns one T cell receptor beta chain sequence. The antigen is undetermined. Other DNA sequences of this sample code for an identical CDR3. With 60 Vbeta and 13 Jbeta primers, the PCR was carried out. Assay: immunoSEQ multiplex PCR; the TCRdb copy retains only in-frame clones and omits some. The sample shows some 120,000 clones, about 10% of them seen only once. This entry belongs to a study of cytomegalovirus exposure and HLA in healthy donors. Study-wide results and limits: Cytomegalovirus association was assigned to approximately 180 TCR beta chains. Per a prior analysis, the majority of TCR beta V segments were productive roughly 87% or roughly 30% of the time.

Trimming at V came to 6 bases and at J to 4 bases, leaving 3 bases not matched to a gene. Per germline, CDR1 LNHDA and CDR2 SQIVND (reference sequence). This CDR3 comprises 13 residues. Sequencing input: PBMCs. The chain joins TRBV19 to TRBJ1-1, with 9 positions matching TRBD1. The origin of this receptor is a man younger than 40 in good health and CMV-seronegative. In nucleotides, the CDR3 is TGTGCCAGTAGGGGACAGGGAGGCACTGAAGCTTTCTTT. It yields the protein CASRGQGGTEAFF.